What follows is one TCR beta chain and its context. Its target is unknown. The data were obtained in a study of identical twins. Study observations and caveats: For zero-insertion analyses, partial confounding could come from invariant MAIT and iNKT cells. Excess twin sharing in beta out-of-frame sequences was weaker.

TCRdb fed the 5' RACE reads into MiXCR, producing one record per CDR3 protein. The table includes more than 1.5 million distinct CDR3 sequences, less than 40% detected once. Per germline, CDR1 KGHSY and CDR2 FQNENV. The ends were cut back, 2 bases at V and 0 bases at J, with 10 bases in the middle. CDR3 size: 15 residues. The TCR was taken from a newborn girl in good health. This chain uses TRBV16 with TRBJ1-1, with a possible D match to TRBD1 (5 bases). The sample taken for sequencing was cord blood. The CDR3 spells CASSQRQTVNTEAFF. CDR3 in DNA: TGTGCCAGCAGCCAAAGACAGACGGTGAACACTGAAGCTTTCTTT.